This is a list of T cell receptor beta chains from one sample in a study of CD8 T cells in ankylosing spondylitis. TCRdb re-analysed the 5' RACE reads in MiXCR, keeping a single row per CDR3 protein. Among just over 300,000 distinct CDR3 sequences listed, around 21% were seen once. Sample: blood, either unsorted or a sorted T cell fraction (not recorded which). The receptors originated from a female donor with ankylosing spondylitis or in good health (not recorded which). The CDR3 runs from the conserved cysteine through the conserved F or W. Each record gives: J gene, clone size, V gene, CDR3 protein. Some rows have no size entry. The others give once, few or many, or a class for an expanded clone.

J gene: TRBJ1-6; clone size: .; V gene: TRBV20-1; CDR3 protein: CSASQLSSYNSPLHF
J gene: TRBJ2-1; clone size: once; V gene: TRBV11-2; CDR3 protein: CASSLDTGVHNEQFF
J gene: TRBJ1-4; clone size: few; V gene: TRBV15; CDR3 protein: CATSRGPNEKLFF
J gene: TRBJ1-1; clone size: .; V gene: TRBV7-2; CDR3 protein: CASSLRYSMNTEAFF
J gene: TRBJ2-1; clone size: .; V gene: TRBV12-3/TRBV12-4; CDR3 protein: CASSPRLGTTPYF
J gene: TRBJ2-7; clone size: .; V gene: TRBV6-2/TRBV6-3; CDR3 protein: CASSLLTLAETSYEQYF
J gene: TRBJ2-5; clone size: .; V gene: TRBV20-1; CDR3 protein: CSATLDRVLGQETQYF
J gene: TRBJ1-5; clone size: few; V gene: TRBV4-3; CDR3 protein: CASSQGTGGQPQHF
J gene: TRBJ1-6; clone size: .; V gene: TRBV5-1; CDR3 protein: CASTSTGAVNSPLHF
J gene: TRBJ1-2; clone size: .; V gene: TRBV7-8; CDR3 protein: CASSLRPTRGYGYTF
J gene: TRBJ2-7; clone size: few; V gene: TRBV20-1; CDR3 protein: CSAMTSGEYEQYF
J gene: TRBJ2-7; clone size: .; V gene: TRBV12-3/TRBV12-4; CDR3 protein: CASALGRENYEQYF
J gene: TRBJ2-2; clone size: .; V gene: TRBV7-2; CDR3 protein: CASTGTLRTGELFF
J gene: TRBJ1-1; clone size: .; V gene: TRBV19; CDR3 protein: CASTGVRTEAFF
J gene: TRBJ2-2; clone size: many; V gene: TRBV6-1; CDR3 protein: CASTSDYFRTGELFF
J gene: TRBJ2-7; clone size: .; V gene: TRBV12-3/TRBV12-4; CDR3 protein: CASSLGGQSSYEQYF
J gene: TRBJ2-7; clone size: .; V gene: TRBV7-9; CDR3 protein: CASSSPFGLPYEQYF
J gene: TRBJ1-4; clone size: .; V gene: TRBV5-1; CDR3 protein: CASSLTGDEKLFF
J gene: TRBJ1-5; clone size: few; V gene: TRBV20-1; CDR3 protein: CSARDGQRYQPQHF
J gene: TRBJ2-3; clone size: many; V gene: TRBV29-1; CDR3 protein: CSVGDGLRTDTQYF
J gene: TRBJ1-2; clone size: .; V gene: TRBV25-1; CDR3 protein: CASRGDRGDYGYTF
J gene: TRBJ1-6; clone size: .; V gene: TRBV2; CDR3 protein: CASIERDNNSPLHF
J gene: TRBJ2-7; clone size: few; V gene: TRBV2; CDR3 protein: CASSDGLAYEQYF
J gene: TRBJ1-4; clone size: .; V gene: TRBV29-1; CDR3 protein: CSGSDGANEKLFF
J gene: TRBJ2-5; clone size: few; V gene: TRBV20-1; CDR3 protein: CSGLDQETQYF
J gene: TRBJ1-1; clone size: few; V gene: TRBV9; CDR3 protein: CASSVEELETEAFF
J gene: TRBJ2-2; clone size: .; V gene: TRBV20-1; CDR3 protein: CSAGLYTGELFF
J gene: TRBJ2-7; clone size: few; V gene: TRBV29-1; CDR3 protein: CSVEEGRRSEQYF
J gene: TRBJ2-2; clone size: few; V gene: TRBV23-1; CDR3 protein: CASSHCGSGTPGSCFF
J gene: TRBJ2-5; clone size: .; V gene: TRBV10-3; CDR3 protein: CAISSRDRGHQETQYF
J gene: TRBJ2-3; clone size: .; V gene: TRBV7-2; CDR3 protein: CASSASGTSGRRDTQYF
J gene: TRBJ2-3; clone size: many; V gene: TRBV20-1; CDR3 protein: CSARGPFALSDTQYF
J gene: TRBJ2-1; clone size: many; V gene: TRBV20-1; CDR3 protein: CSARDLRGEGDEQFF
J gene: TRBJ2-1; clone size: .; V gene: TRBV20-1; CDR3 protein: CSASLAYEQFF
J gene: TRBJ2-2; clone size: .; V gene: TRBV7-2; CDR3 protein: CASSLVPRTTGELFF
J gene: TRBJ2-3; clone size: .; V gene: TRBV7-3; CDR3 protein: CASSLPGGEDTQYF
J gene: TRBJ1-4; clone size: few; V gene: TRBV7-2; CDR3 protein: CASSSQTAGLSEKLFF
J gene: TRBJ2-2; clone size: .; V gene: TRBV2; CDR3 protein: CASSVALPSSGRRTGELFF
J gene: TRBJ2-2; clone size: .; V gene: TRBV7-2; CDR3 protein: CASSLYGGVEGELFF
J gene: TRBJ2-7; clone size: .; V gene: TRBV12-3/TRBV12-4; CDR3 protein: CASSPPPQGSTYEQYF
J gene: TRBJ2-7; clone size: .; V gene: TRBV24-1; CDR3 protein: CATSDPRRGPEQYF
J gene: TRBJ2-5; clone size: .; V gene: TRBV15; CDR3 protein: CATSRVITSGLRETQYF